The 3 T cell receptor beta chains in this list originate from one sample, sequenced in a study of blood T cell repertoires in COVID-19. Some clones are missing from TCRdb's copy, which holds only in-frame ones; the method was immunoSEQ multiplex PCR. The table shows some 320,000 clones, with 88% occurring only once. Source material: peripheral blood. These receptors originate from a woman in her thirties who had recovered from COVID-19.

This chain links TRBV5-1 with TRBJ1-3, with 7 bases that match TRBD1. Germline values: CDR1 SGHRS, CDR2 YFSETQ. CDR3 length equals 16 residues. J was trimmed by 3 bases and V by 4 bases; bases with no gene match: 10. The CDR3 region is CASSPSTGSDGNTIYF. Written as DNA, the CDR3 is TGCGCCAGCAGCCCCTCGACAGGGTCTGATGGAAACACCATATATTTT.

The chain couples TRBV24-1 to TRBJ1-4, with D tentatively TRBD1 (6 bases). V lost 10 bases and J lost 4, with 18 bases in between. CDR3 size: 15 residues. The V gene's germline CDR1 is KGHDR and CDR2 SFDVKD. CDR3 amino acids: CATGHPSRLNEKLFF. CDR3 DNA: TGTGCCACGGGACACCCGTCGCGGCTTAATGAAAAACTGTTTTTT.

This clone appeared a single time. This chain connects TRBV24-1 to TRBJ2-3, with 10 bases matching TRBD2. The germline CDR1 and CDR2 sequences are KGHDR and SFDVKD. Germline trimming cut 3 bases from V and 2 bases from J; bases unmatched to any gene: 4. The CDR3 is 16 amino acids. The CDR3 nucleotides read TGTGCCACCAGTGATCCCCTAGCGGGGGACACAGATACGCAGTATTTT. This sequence encodes CATSDPLAGDTDTQYF.